This T cell receptor beta chain originates from a study of blood T cell repertoires in COVID-19. From germline, CDR1 is LNHDA and CDR2 SQIVND (reference sequence). CDR3 length: 17 residues. V lost 4 bases and J lost 1; bases outside the gene matches: 12. Generated by immunoSEQ multiplex PCR, the TCRdb table keeps only in-frame clones and is missing some. The sample carries fewer than 350,000 clones, 70% to 90% recorded once. While infection was still active, Seattle patients were enrolled and then followed longitudinally. The specimen was peripheral blood. The chain links TRBV19 to TRBJ2-5, with 7 nucleotides matching TRBD2. This receptor was taken from a woman in her twenties or thirties with COVID-19, enrolled during active disease. The CDR3 DNA is TGTGCCAGTAGTACCCCTACTGCCCCGGGGGGCCAAGAGACCCAGTACTTC. Encoded protein: CASSTPTAPGGQETQYF.